These 21 T cell receptor beta chains came from one sample sequenced in a study of blood T cells in healthy people across ages. For the second PCR, which ran for 7 to 11 cycles, a sample-barcoded 5' primer and a J-beta primer mix were used. TCRdb re-called the 5' RACE reads with MiXCR, one entry per CDR3 protein. Found here are approximately 960,000 distinct CDR3 sequences, almost 30% of them singletons; the top ten hold about a tenth. In addition, the sample was reused for a study of T cells of mothers and their children.

Sample: blood. The receptor source for this set is a middle-aged woman in good health.

This clonotype was seen a few times. The chain carries TRBV7-2 and TRBJ2-7; D not certain. The CDR3 runs to 13 residues. The V and J ends lost 5 bases and 0 bases respectively, with 8 bases between them. Germline CDR1 SGHTA, CDR2 FQGNSA. CDR3 region: CASSNSHSYEQYF. The CDR3 nucleotides read TGTGCCAGCAGCAACTCACACTCCTACGAGCAGTACTTC.

V is TRBV20-1 and J is TRBJ2-7; the match to TRBD1 covers 7 bases. Germline CDR1 reads DFQATT; CDR2 reads SNEGSKA (reference sequence). The CDR3 contains 14 residues. The V gene end was trimmed by 0 bases and the J gene end by 3 bases; junction bases not matched to a gene: 5. The chain's CDR3 is CSARDPGQIYEQYF. CDR3 bases: TGCAGTGCTAGAGACCCGGGACAGATCTACGAGCAGTACTTC.

The rearrangement links TRBV5-1 to TRBJ2-2; weak D call: TRBD1 (6 bases). CDR3 length: 14 residues. V was cut by 9 bases and J by 3 bases, with 15 bases left in between. Germline V lookup: CDR1 SGHRS, CDR2 YFSETQ. The CDR3 DNA reads TGCGCCACCGCCAGGGGAACGGACACCGGGGAGCTGTTTTTT. Translating it yields CATARGTDTGELFF. The variable domain in full, completed from reference TRBV5-1 and TRBJ2-2, reads KAGVTQTPRYLIKTRGQQVTLSCSPISGHRSVSWYQQTPGQGLQFLFEYFSETQRNKGNFPGRFSGRQFSNSRSEMNVSTLELGDSALYLCATARGTDTGELFFGEGSRLTVL.

A few counts support this clonotype. The chain combines TRBV7-9 with TRBJ2-7; D gene unclear. The CDR3 loop spans 15 amino acids. V lost 1 base and J lost 5, with 15 bases in between. Germline-derived CDR1 and CDR2 are SEHNR and FQNEAQ (reference sequence). DNA of the CDR3: TGTGCCAGCAGCTTAGGACCAGGAACCCGTCACGAGCAGTACTTC. Translated: CASSLGPGTRHEQYF.

V usage is TRBV6-2 or TRBV6-3 and J usage is TRBJ2-7, with 7 bases fitting TRBD2. Unmatched junction bases numbered 15, after V lost 7 bases and J lost 3 bases. CDR1 is MNHEY, CDR2 SVGEGT, per germline. The CDR3 extends over 16 amino acids. The chain's CDR3 is CASILSGAGRLYEQYF. As DNA, the CDR3 is TGTGCCAGCATCCTATCCGGAGCGGGGCGGCTCTACGAGCAGTACTTC.

The chain combines TRBV15 with TRBJ1-1; D is unclear. The germline gives CDR1 LNHNV, CDR2 YYDKDF (reference sequence). This CDR3 is built from 14 residues. Trimming took off 5 bases at V and 2 bases at J, with 12 bases between the two ends. The chain's CDR3 is CATSARTGNTEAFF. The DNA for the CDR3 is TGTGCCACCAGCGCTCGAACGGGAAACACTGAAGCTTTCTTT. Based on the CDR3 plus reference TRBV15 and TRBJ1-1, the full variable domain is DAMVIQNPRYQVTQFGKPVTLSCSQTLNHNVMYWYQQKSSQAPKLLFHYYDKDFNNEADTPDNFQSRRPNTSFCFLDIRSPGLGDTAMYLCATSARTGNTEAFFGQGTRLTVV.

This clonotype was observed a few times. V gene TRBV5-1 combines with J gene TRBJ2-1; 7 nucleotides match TRBD2. The CDR3 runs to 14 residues. The V and J ends lost 6 bases and 6 bases, in that order; junction bases with no gene match: 9. From germline, CDR1 is SGHRS and CDR2 YFSETQ. The CDR3 DNA is TGCGCCAGCATCCCCGGGATAGCGGGCAATGAGCAGTTCTTC. Its translation: CASIPGIAGNEQFF.

This clonotype has a handful of counts. V and J are TRBV3-1 and TRBJ1-6, with no clear D. This CDR3 is built from 17 residues. The germline V gene has CDR1 LGHDT and CDR2 YNNKEL (reference sequence). Trimming took 4 bases from V and 6 from J, leaving 19 bases between them. CDR3 coding DNA: TGTGCCAGCAGCCGTTGGTGGACCGCGCGGCTTAATTCACCCCTCCACTTT. The encoded protein is CASSRWWTARLNSPLHF.

The CDR3 sequence is CASMRRTNEKLFF. The CDR3 coding sequence is TGTGCCAGCATGAGACGGACTAATGAAAAACTGTTTTTT. The rearrangement joins TRBV6-6 to TRBJ1-4; D is unresolved. This CDR3 comprises 13 residues. V was pared by 7 bases and J by 2 bases, with 8 bases between. Germline V gene sequence: CDR1 MNHNY, CDR2 SVGAGI (reference sequence).

The rearrangement uses TRBV7-2 and TRBJ1-1; D not resolved. The V end was cut by 2 bases, the J end by 1 base, with 8 bases between. From germline, CDR1 is SGHTA and CDR2 FQGNSA. The CDR3 totals 14 residues. CDR3 loop: CASSLLVGNTEAFF. DNA of the CDR3: TGTGCCAGCAGCTTACTAGTTGGGAACACTGAAGCTTTCTTT.

This clonotype showed up many times. This chain connects TRBV29-1 to TRBJ2-5; D ambiguous. Germline loops: CDR1 SQVTM, CDR2 ANQGSEA. The CDR3 spans 12 residues. Trimming stripped 6 bases from V and 5 bases from J, with 13 bases between. The CDR3 DNA reads TGCAGCGTCTTTACCACCCCGGAGACCCAGTACTTC. It yields the protein CSVFTTPETQYF.

This clonotype has ten or more counts. The chain couples TRBV10-3 to TRBJ2-5; 8 bases agree with TRBD2. The CDR3 consists of 17 residues. Germline V gives CDR1 ENHRY, CDR2 SYGVKD. The junction had 14 bases not matched to a gene; V was cut back by 3 bases and J by 5 bases. CDR3 region: CAISDLGTRHDGETQYF. The CDR3 DNA reads as TGTGCCATCAGTGACTTGGGGACTAGACACGACGGGGAGACCCAGTACTTC.

The gene calls are TRBV28 and TRBJ1-5; possibly TRBD1 for D (6 bases). V dropped 8 bases and J dropped 5 bases, with 19 bases sitting between them. Germline lookup yields CDR1 MDHEN and CDR2 SYDVKM. This CDR3 is 15 amino acids long. The chain's CDR3 is CASGIQGGPHQPQHF. The CDR3 DNA reads as TGTGCCAGCGGAATACAGGGTGGCCCCCATCAGCCCCAGCATTTT.

The sample holds a few counts of this clonotype. This chain uses TRBV11-2 with TRBJ1-2; a weak D match, TRBD1 (5 bases). This CDR3 has 15 amino acids. The V and J ends lost 4 bases and 8 bases respectively, with 20 bases between them. Germline V gives CDR1 SGHAT, CDR2 FQNNGV. DNA of the CDR3: TGTGCCAGCAGCTCCCCGGCCGCGGGCCAGGGCGGCTACACCTTC. It codes for CASSSPAAGQGGYTF.

This CDR3 reads CASSWAGVSYEQYF. In DNA form, the CDR3 reads TGTGCCAGCAGCTGGGCAGGGGTCTCCTACGAGCAGTACTTC. The V gene is TRBV7-9, the J gene TRBJ2-7; a weak D match, TRBD1 (6 bases). The CDR3 contains 14 residues. Trimming cost V 4 bases and J 0 bases, with 10 bases left between them. Germline V gene data show CDR1 as SEHNR and CDR2 as FQNEAQ (reference sequence).

The sample holds a few counts of this clonotype. The chain has TRBV6-5 and TRBJ1-2; 7 nucleotides match TRBD1. J gave up 4 bases and V 8 bases, and 13 bases lay outside the gene matches. This CDR3 comprises 15 residues. Looked up from germline, CDR1 is MNHEY and CDR2 is SVGAGI. The CDR3 spells CASGDRQGHSYGYTF. The CDR3 DNA follows: TGTGCCAGCGGGGATAGACAGGGTCACAGCTATGGCTACACCTTC.

The gene calls are TRBV24-1 and TRBJ2-3, with D perhaps being TRBD1 or TRBD2 (6 bases each). This CDR3 spans 16 amino acids. Trimming removed 3 bases at V and 0 bases at J, with 12 bases between. The germline CDR1 and CDR2 sequences are KGHDR and SFDVKD. The CDR3: CATSDATGTSTDTQYF. The CDR3 nucleotides are TGTGCCACCAGTGATGCAACAGGGACTAGCACAGATACGCAGTATTTT.

Concerning this clonotype: The junction shows a germline mismatch at one end, possibly a read error. This chain joins TRBV4-1 and TRBJ2-1; D is perhaps TRBD2 (5 bases). Germline V gene lookup returns CDR1 MGHRA and CDR2 YSYEKL. This CDR3 has 13 amino acids. This CDR3 reads CTSSHSTGNEQFF. Here the CDR3 DNA reads TGCACCAGCAGCCATAGCACGGGGAATGAGCAGTTCTTC.

The gene calls are TRBV20-1 and TRBJ1-2, with a tentative D call TRBD1 (5 bases). V shed 6 bases and J shed 8 bases, with 19 bases lying between them. The germline CDR1 and CDR2 sequences are DFQATT and SNEGSKA (reference sequence). This CDR3 has 13 residues. This CDR3 is CSASSTGQGGYTF. CDR3 DNA: TGCAGTGCGAGCTCAACGGGGCAGGGAGGCTACACCTTC.

The sample holds a few counts of this clonotype. This sequence joins TRBV3-1 and TRBJ2-3; D is undetermined. Trimming removed 0 bases at V and 0 bases at J, with 16 bases between. Germline values: CDR1 LGHDT, CDR2 YNNKEL (reference sequence). The CDR3 consists of 18 residues. The CDR3 protein is CASSQDYDGPSSTDTQYF. The CDR3 coding sequence is TGTGCCAGCAGCCAAGATTATGACGGACCTTCTAGCACAGATACGCAGTATTTT.

There are many counts of this clonotype. The V and J genes are TRBV12-3 or TRBV12-4 and TRBJ2-7, with D maybe TRBD1 (6 bases). The CDR3 covers 13 residues. V lost 6 bases and J 3 bases, leaving 12 bases between the germline ends. CDR3 sequence: CASSTLGGYEQYF. DNA for the CDR3: TGTGCCAGCAGCACCTTAGGGGGCTACGAGCAGTACTTC.